The source of this T cell receptor beta chain is a study of blood T cell repertoires in COVID-19 (dated by TCRdb to about 2020). Context from the whole study: Samples from collaborators originated in the United States, Italy and Spain and spanned both the acute and convalescent phases of COVID-19. The prospective study material was composed of cDNA or gDNA derived from T cells, B-cell-depleted T cells, or PBMCs. Subjects who had been exposed to COVID-19, were actively infected with it, or had recovered from it provided the deeply sampled blood TCRbeta repertoires that made up the dataset. The repertoires were released in a freely available public database intended as a resource for research on the immune response to SARS-CoV-2. Samples came from the ongoing ImmuneRACE study (first 160 participants) plus 1,254 subjects from 6 global collaborators. The sample metadata nearly always contained a de-identified subject ID, COVID-19 status, age in years and sex. Where available, HLA class I and class II types were taken from metadata supplied by the sample provider and were not determined by assay-based typing.

V is cut by 2 bases and J by 3 bases, and the space between the germline ends is 12 bases. CDR1 and CDR2, looked up from the germline V gene (reference sequence), are SGHKS and YYEKEE. Spanning cysteine to phenylalanine, the CDR3 consists of 15 amino acids. Only CDR3 DNA is held: 45 bases, read in frame from base 1. The paper as a whole reports these results and caveats: How much clinical and demographic metadata was included differed by source and by participant, and the metadata was provided uncurated.

TCRbeta CDR3 regions were amplified from genomic DNA by means of the immunoSEQ Assay, a bias-controlled multiplex PCR. The original methods were these. The number of nucleated cells in each sample was estimated from the amplification of reference gene primers within the assay. To quantify the absolute abundance of each unique TCRbeta CDR3 rearrangement, sequence reads were collapsed and filtered. For each sample, productive Simpson clonality was calculated as the square root of Simpson's diversity index over productive rearrangements. TCRdb provides this immuneACCESS table in a form limited to in-frame rearrangements. Some clones are lacking; in checked studies, under half of them reflect an unresolved V gene, and why the rest are absent is not known. V and J calls and clone size come straight from that table; D and trimming were deduced from the DNA. The sample includes about 90,000 clones, with approximately 84% observed a single time. The ten most abundant clones make up around 5.8% of the sample.

Each collaborating institution followed its own protocols to collect whole blood in K2EDTA tubes. For TCRbeta analysis, collaborator samples were shipped as frozen whole blood, as isolated PBMCs, or as DNA extracted from either sample type. As for this clone: Its antigen is still unknown. Base qualities are not provided; no much larger clone lies one nucleotide away.

Sample: peripheral blood. This receptor was taken from a man aged 60-69 years with acute or convalescent COVID-19. The chain is encoded by TRBV5-5 joined to TRBJ1-5; the D gene is perhaps TRBD1, on 6 matching bases. At the DNA level, the sequence is TGTGCCAGCAGCTTAACTGGACAGAACAATCAGCCCCAGCATTTT. The encoded protein is CASSLTGQNNQPQHF.